This T cell receptor beta chain was sequenced in a study of shared clonotypes between healthy human individuals. For the study at large: Each donor's CD8 memory used one plate, CD8 naive two, each CD4 subset three.

Genomic DNA of every subset was divided equally among multiple immunoSEQ plates. Sequencing was performed with immunoSEQ multiplex PCR; in TCRdb, only in-frame clones are kept and a portion is missing. This sample has about 2.3 million clones, with approximately 95% found just once. V dropped 2 bases and J dropped 1; count of bases not matched to a gene: 4. Germline V gene data show CDR1 as SGHTA and CDR2 as FQGTGA. The CDR3 is made up of 15 amino acids. Adult donors, all healthy and HIV-negative, had no recent acute infections or vaccinations. The TCR sequence derives from a young man in good health. Some clones in this sample may be carry-over from other donors' samples. Sequencing was carried out using naive CD4+ T cells from PBMCs. Sample subset: CD45RA+ positively selected. The chain combines TRBV7-3 with TRBJ1-1; 7 bases match TRBD1. CDR3 in DNA: TGTGCCAGCAGCTTAGAGGGACAGCAGAACACTGAAGCTTTCTTT. It specifies CASSLEGQQNTEAFF.